Sequencing of this TCR beta chain was carried out in a study of OX40 agonist ivuxolimab in advanced cancers. About the research overall: With a range of roughly 20 to 85, age averaged approximately 54 years, and nearly 85% were male. Earlier treatment with anti-PD-1, anti-PD-L1 or anti-CTLA-4 was permitted, and 35% to 45% had received some. Study-wide points: A proportion of nonresponders additionally exhibited low normalized T-cell clonal expansion.

Points on this clone: Its antigen is as yet unknown.

Generated by immunoSEQ multiplex PCR, the TCRdb table keeps only in-frame clones and is missing some. The sample includes about 86,000 clones, roughly nine tenths seen only once; the top ten take 1.4% to 1.5%. From germline, CDR1 is KGHSH and CDR2 LQKENI. J lost 3 bases, V lost 5 bases, and 10 bases had no gene match. This CDR3 is built from 16 residues. The specimen comprised CD4+ or CD8+ T cells sorted from blood, sampled in a trial of the OX40 agonist ivuxolimab. V and J are TRBV18 and TRBJ1-2; 9 nucleotides align to TRBD1. This clonotype was obtained from an adult with an advanced solid tumor such as melanoma, head and neck, liver or kidney cancer. The CDR3 DNA reads TGTGCCAGCTCATCAACCGGGACAGGGATTGACTATGGCTACACCTTC. It yields the protein CASSSTGTGIDYGYTF.